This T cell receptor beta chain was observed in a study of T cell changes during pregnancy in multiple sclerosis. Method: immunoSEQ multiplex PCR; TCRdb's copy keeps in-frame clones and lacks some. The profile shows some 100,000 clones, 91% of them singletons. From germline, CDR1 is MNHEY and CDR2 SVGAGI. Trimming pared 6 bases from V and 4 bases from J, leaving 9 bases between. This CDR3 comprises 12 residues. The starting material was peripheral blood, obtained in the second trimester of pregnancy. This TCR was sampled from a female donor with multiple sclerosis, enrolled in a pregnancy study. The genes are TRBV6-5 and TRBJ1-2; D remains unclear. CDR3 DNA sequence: TGTGCCAGCAGGTCCTCGGTCTATGGCTACACCTTC. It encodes CASRSSVYGYTF.